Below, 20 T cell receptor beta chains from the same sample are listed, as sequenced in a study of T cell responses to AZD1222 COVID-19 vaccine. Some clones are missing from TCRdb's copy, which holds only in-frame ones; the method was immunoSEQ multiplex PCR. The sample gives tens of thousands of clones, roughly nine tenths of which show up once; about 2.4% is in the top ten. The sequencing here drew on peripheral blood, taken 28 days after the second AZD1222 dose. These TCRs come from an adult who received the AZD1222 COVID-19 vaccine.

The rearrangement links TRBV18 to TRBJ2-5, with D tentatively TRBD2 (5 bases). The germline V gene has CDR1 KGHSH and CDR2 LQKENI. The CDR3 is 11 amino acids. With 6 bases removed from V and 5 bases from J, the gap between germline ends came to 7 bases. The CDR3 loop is CASSSGETQYF. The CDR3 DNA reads TGTGCCAGCTCGTCGGGGGAGACCCAGTACTTC.

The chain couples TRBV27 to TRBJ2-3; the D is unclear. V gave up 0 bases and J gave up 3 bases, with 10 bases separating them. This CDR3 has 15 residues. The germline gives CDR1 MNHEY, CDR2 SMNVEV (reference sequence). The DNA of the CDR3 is TGTGCCAGCAGTTTATCTGTTACTCCGACAGATACGCAGTATTTT. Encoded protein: CASSLSVTPTDTQYF.

The CDR3 is CASSLEGQGNTGELFF. CDR3 nucleotides: TGCGCCAGCAGCTTGGAGGGACAGGGGAACACCGGGGAGCTGTTTTTT. The chain joins TRBV5-1 to TRBJ2-2, with 9 bases aligning to TRBD1. The trim removed 0 bases at V and 1 base at J, leaving 1 base unmatched. Germline V gene data show CDR1 as SGHRS and CDR2 as YFSETQ. The CDR3 contains 16 residues.

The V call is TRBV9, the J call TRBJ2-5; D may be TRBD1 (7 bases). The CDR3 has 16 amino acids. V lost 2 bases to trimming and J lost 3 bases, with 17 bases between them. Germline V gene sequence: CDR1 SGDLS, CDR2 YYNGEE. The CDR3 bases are TGTGCCAGCAGCGTCTCCGCAGGGGGGCACGAAGAGACCCAGTACTTC. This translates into CASSVSAGGHEETQYF.

The CDR3 DNA reads as TGCGCCAGCAGCCTACCGGACAGGGGCGGAGATACGCAGTATTTT. It is translated as CASSLPDRGGDTQYF. The chain carries TRBV5-1 and TRBJ2-3; 9 bases line up with TRBD1. The germline V gene encodes CDR1 SGHRS and CDR2 YFSETQ. Trimming cost V 4 bases and J 5 bases; bases outside gene matches: 8. The CDR3 runs to 15 residues.

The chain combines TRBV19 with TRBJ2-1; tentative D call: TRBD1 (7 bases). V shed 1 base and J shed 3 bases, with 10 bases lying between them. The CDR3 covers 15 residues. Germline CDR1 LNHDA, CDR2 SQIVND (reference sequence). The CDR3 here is CASSIGQGGYNEQFF. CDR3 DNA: TGTGCCAGTAGTATAGGCCAGGGGGGCTACAATGAGCAGTTCTTC.

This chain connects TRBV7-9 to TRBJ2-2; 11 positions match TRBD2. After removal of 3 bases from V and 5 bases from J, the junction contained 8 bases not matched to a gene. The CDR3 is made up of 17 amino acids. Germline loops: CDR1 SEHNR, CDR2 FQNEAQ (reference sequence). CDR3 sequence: CASSLKLAGVWTGELFF. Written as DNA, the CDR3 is TGTGCCAGCAGCTTGAAACTAGCGGGAGTTTGGACCGGGGAGCTGTTTTTT.

Here the CDR3 reads CASSPWTGDGYTF. As DNA, the CDR3 is TGTGCCAGCAGCCCTTGGACAGGGGATGGCTACACCTTC. The genes are TRBV5-4 and TRBJ1-2, with 9 bases that match TRBD1. Germline V gene data show CDR1 as SGHNT and CDR2 as YYREEE (reference sequence). This CDR3 has 13 residues. After removal of 4 bases from V and 6 bases from J, the junction contained 4 bases not matched to a gene.

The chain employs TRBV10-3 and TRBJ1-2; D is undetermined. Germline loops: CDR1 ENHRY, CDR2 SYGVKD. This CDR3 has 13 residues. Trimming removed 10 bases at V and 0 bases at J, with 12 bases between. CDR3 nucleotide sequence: TGTGCCACCAGGACCTTATCTAACTATGGCTACACCTTC. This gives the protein CATRTLSNYGYTF.

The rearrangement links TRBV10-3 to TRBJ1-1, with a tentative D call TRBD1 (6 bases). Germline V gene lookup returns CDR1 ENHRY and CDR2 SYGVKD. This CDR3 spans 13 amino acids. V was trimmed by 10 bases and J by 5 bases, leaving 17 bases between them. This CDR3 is CATRAEQGTEAFF. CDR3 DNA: TGTGCCACCCGAGCCGAACAGGGAACTGAAGCTTTCTTT.

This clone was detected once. For the CDR3, the DNA is TGTGCCAGCAGCGTAGAGGGGGCGGATATAGATGAGCAGTTCTTC. Its protein product is CASSVEGADIDEQFF. The chain is built from TRBV9 and TRBJ2-1, with 7 bases aligning to TRBD1. V shed 0 bases and J 8 bases; nucleotides not matched to a gene: 8. Germline V gene data show CDR1 as SGDLS and CDR2 as YYNGEE. This CDR3 is 15 amino acids long.

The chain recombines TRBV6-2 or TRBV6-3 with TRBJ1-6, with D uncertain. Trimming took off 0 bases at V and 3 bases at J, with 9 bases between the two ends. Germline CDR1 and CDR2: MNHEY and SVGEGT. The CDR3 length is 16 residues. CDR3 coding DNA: TGTGCCAGCAGTTACTCGAGGGCAGGCTATAATTCACCCCTCCACTTT. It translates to CASSYSRAGYNSPLHF.

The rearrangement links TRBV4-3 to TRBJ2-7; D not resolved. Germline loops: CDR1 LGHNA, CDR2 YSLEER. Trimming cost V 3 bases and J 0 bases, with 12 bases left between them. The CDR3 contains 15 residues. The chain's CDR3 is CASSHAVGYSYEQYF. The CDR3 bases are TGCGCCAGCAGCCACGCAGTCGGGTACTCCTACGAGCAGTACTTC.

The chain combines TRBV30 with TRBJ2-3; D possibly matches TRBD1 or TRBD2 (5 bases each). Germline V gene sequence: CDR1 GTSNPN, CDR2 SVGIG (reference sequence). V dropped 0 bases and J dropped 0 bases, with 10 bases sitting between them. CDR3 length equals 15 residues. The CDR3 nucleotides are TGTGCCTGGAGTGTTTGGGGACCTAGCACAGATACGCAGTATTTT. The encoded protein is CAWSVWGPSTDTQYF.

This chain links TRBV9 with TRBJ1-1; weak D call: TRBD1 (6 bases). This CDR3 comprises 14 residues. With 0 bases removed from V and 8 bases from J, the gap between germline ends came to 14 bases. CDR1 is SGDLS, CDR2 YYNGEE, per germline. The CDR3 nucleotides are TGTGCCAGCAGCGTAGGGCAGGGGTTAGGGGAAGCTTTCTTT. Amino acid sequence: CASSVGQGLGEAFF.

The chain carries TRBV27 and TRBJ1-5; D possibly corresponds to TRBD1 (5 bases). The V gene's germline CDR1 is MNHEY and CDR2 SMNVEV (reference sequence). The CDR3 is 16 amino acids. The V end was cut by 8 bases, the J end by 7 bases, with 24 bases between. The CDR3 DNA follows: TGTGCCAGCGCGTTGGAGGGGAGGAGGGACGGGCAGCCCCAGCATTTT. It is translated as CASALEGRRDGQPQHF.

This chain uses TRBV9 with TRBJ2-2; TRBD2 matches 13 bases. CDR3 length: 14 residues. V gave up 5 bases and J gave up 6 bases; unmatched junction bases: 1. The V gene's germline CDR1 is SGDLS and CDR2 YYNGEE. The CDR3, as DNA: TGTGCCAGCAGACTAGCGGGAGGGGCCGGGGAGCTGTTTTTT. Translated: CASRLAGGAGELFF.

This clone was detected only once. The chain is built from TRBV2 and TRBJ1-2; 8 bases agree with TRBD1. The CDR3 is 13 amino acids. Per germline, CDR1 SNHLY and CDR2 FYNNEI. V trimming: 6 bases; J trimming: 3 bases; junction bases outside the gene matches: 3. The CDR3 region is CASSADRDYGYTF. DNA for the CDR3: TGTGCCAGCAGCGCGGACAGGGACTATGGCTACACCTTC.

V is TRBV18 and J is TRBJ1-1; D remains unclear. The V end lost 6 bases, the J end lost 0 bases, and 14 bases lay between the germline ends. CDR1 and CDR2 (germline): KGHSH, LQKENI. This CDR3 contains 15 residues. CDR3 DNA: TGTGCCAGCTCTTGGGAAGTTCGCATGAACACTGAAGCTTTCTTT. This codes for CASSWEVRMNTEAFF.

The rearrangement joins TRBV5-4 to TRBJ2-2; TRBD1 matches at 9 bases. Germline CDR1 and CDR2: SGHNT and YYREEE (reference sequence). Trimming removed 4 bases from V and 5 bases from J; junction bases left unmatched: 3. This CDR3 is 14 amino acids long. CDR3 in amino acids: CASSRDRETGELFF. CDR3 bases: TGTGCCAGCAGCAGGGACAGGGAAACCGGGGAGCTGTTTTTT.